The 12 T cell receptor beta chains below come from one sample, sequenced in a study of low-dose radiotherapy and immunotherapy resistance in tumors. The sample's time point: before trial treatment. With TRAV- and TRBV-specific primers, first-strand cDNA was made, covering the alpha and beta chains. TCR amplification involved around 22 PCR cycles with a constant-region primer and V-primer adapter. TCRdb called the reads again in MiXCR, with one record for every CDR3 protein. The table has 75,000 to 95,000 distinct CDR3 sequences, more than 8% seen once; the top ten hold around 1%. The sequenced sample was PBMCs, obtained before treatment. These receptors were collected from a male donor with prostate cancer.

This clonotype was counted at least ten times. The chain has TRBV21-1 and TRBJ2-1; the table's TRBD1 call for D was not verified on the DNA. TRBV21-1 is deemed a pseudogene. The CDR3 loop spans 17 amino acids. CDR3: CASSRRSGPRTHHEQFF. DNA for the CDR3: TGTGCCAGCAGCAGGCGGTCCGGGCCTCGAACCCATCATGAGCAGTTCTTC.

This clonotype was counted many times. The CDR3: CSAGGQGAGETQYF. The CDR3 DNA sequence: TGCAGTGCGGGGGGACAGGGGGCTGGTGAGACCCAGTACTTC. The chain is built from TRBV20-1 and TRBJ2-5; the match to TRBD1 covers 12 bases. This CDR3 is 14 amino acids long. Per the germline V gene, CDR1 is DFQATT and CDR2 is SNEGSKA (reference sequence). J was trimmed by 5 bases and V by 6 bases; bases with no gene match: 7.

This clonotype was observed at least ten times. The V and J genes are TRBV2 and TRBJ1-2; D unresolved. Trimming took off 4 bases at V and 5 bases at J, with 8 bases between the two ends. This CDR3 region has 12 residues. Germline V lookup: CDR1 SNHLY, CDR2 FYNNEI. Here the CDR3 reads CASSVVPYGYTF. For the CDR3, the DNA is TGTGCCAGCAGTGTAGTTCCGTATGGCTACACCTTC.

At least ten counts were recorded for this clonotype. CDR3 sequence: CASSPRPYGFETQYF. DNA for the CDR3: TGTGCCAGCAGCCCAAGGCCGTACGGTTTCGAGACCCAGTACTTC. The chain recombines TRBV14 with TRBJ2-5; D gene unclear. The length of the CDR3 is 15 residues. V lost 4 bases, J lost 5 bases, and 17 bases lay in between. The germline CDR1 and CDR2 sequences are SGHDN and FVKESK.

In its sample, this clonotype was seen many times. This chain uses TRBV6-2 or TRBV6-3 with TRBJ1-1; D remains unclear. CDR1 MNHEY and CDR2 SVGEGT come from the germline V gene. Trimming took 6 bases from V and 2 from J, leaving 10 bases between them. The CDR3 loop spans 13 amino acids. This CDR3 reads CASRRPTNTEAFF. As DNA, the CDR3 is TGTGCCAGCAGACGGCCAACTAACACTGAAGCTTTCTTT.

This chain connects TRBV4-1 to TRBJ2-5, with D tentatively TRBD2 (6 bases). Germline V gene sequence: CDR1 MGHRA, CDR2 YSYEKL. The CDR3 contains 15 residues. Trimming shortened V by 0 bases and J by 6 bases, and 14 bases separated the two germline ends. CDR3 amino acids: CASSQEITAGKTQYF. The CDR3 DNA reads TGCGCCAGCAGCCAAGAGATCACGGCGGGAAAGACCCAGTACTTC.

This clonotype appeared many times. V is TRBV9 and J is TRBJ2-1; no clear D. The CDR3 loop spans 13 amino acids. The V gene's germline CDR1 is SGDLS and CDR2 YYNGEE. Trimming stripped 0 bases from V and 4 bases from J, with 5 bases between. For the CDR3, the DNA is TGTGCCAGCAGCGTAGCCTCGTACAATGAGCAGTTCTTC. It codes for CASSVASYNEQFF.

Ten or more counts support this clonotype. The V and J genes are TRBV28 and TRBJ2-6, with D possibly being TRBD1 or TRBD2 (6 bases each). This CDR3 has 18 residues. The V and J ends lost 5 bases and 4 bases respectively, with 21 bases between them. The germline V gene has CDR1 MDHEN and CDR2 SYDVKM. The CDR3 reads CASSPQPGRGRGANVLTF. DNA of the CDR3: TGTGCCAGCAGTCCACAGCCCGGAAGGGGGAGGGGGGCCAACGTCCTGACTTTC.

This clonotype was recorded many times. The V call is TRBV6-2 or TRBV6-3, the J call TRBJ1-2, with D perhaps matching TRBD1 (5 bases). Trimming cost V 8 bases and J 2 bases, with 9 bases left between them. The V gene's germline CDR1 is MNHEY and CDR2 SVGEGT. The CDR3 is 12 amino acids. The CDR3 DNA is TGTGCCAGCGATCGGGGCAACTATGGCTACACCTTC. Amino acids: CASDRGNYGYTF.

Comment on this clonotype: It is likely a read error: a sequence one base away is far more abundant. V usage is TRBV6-8 and J usage is TRBJ2-7; D is uncertain. CDR1 and CDR2 (germline): MNHGY, SAAAGT. The V end was cut by 2 bases, the J end by 7 bases, with 18 bases between. The CDR3 spans 15 residues. CDR3 sequence reads: CASSYESRTYNEQYF. CDR3 nucleotide sequence: TGTGCCAGCAGTTACGAATCTAGAACGTACAATGAGCAGTACTTC.

This clonotype was observed at least ten times. CDR3 in DNA: TGTGCCAGCAGTCCGTACAGGAGCTCCTACAATGAGCAGTTCTTC. Translated: CASSPYRSSYNEQFF. J is TRBJ2-1 and V is TRBV6-2 or TRBV6-3, with TRBD1 as a possible D gene (5 bases). The V end was cut by 5 bases, the J end by 0 bases, with 11 bases between. The germline CDR1 and CDR2 sequences are MNHEY and SVGEGT. The CDR3 extends over 15 amino acids.

About this clonotype itself: With only one base between it and a far larger clone, this is likely a read error. V and J are TRBV27 and TRBJ2-5, with 13 bases identical to TRBD2. CDR1 and CDR2 from the germline V gene are MNHEY and SMNVEV (reference sequence). This CDR3 has 15 amino acids. The CDR3 loop is CGSSSGLAGKETQYF. As DNA, the CDR3 is TGTGGCAGCAGTTCGGGACTAGCGGGAAAAGAGACCCAGTACTTC.